This T cell receptor (beta chain) was observed in a study of CD8+ T cells in alopecia areata. The CDR3 has 13 amino acids. Germline values: CDR1 SQVTM, CDR2 ANQGSEA. Trimming left V 7 bases short and J 7 bases short, with 17 bases between. The treatment here: oral pan-JAK inhibitor, 5-10 mg twice daily. Patients with alopecia areata provided lesional scalp punch biopsies as well as peripheral blood. Separation by sorting yielded CD4+ and CD8+ T cells from PBMCs. Sequencing templates came from extracted RNA that was reverse transcribed into cDNA. Some clones are missing from TCRdb's copy, which holds only in-frame ones; the method was immunoSEQ multiplex PCR. Of about 74,000 clones listed, roughly 28% were seen once; the top ten hold approximately 15%.

The receptor was isolated from a human donor with alopecia areata. The chain combines TRBV29-1 with TRBJ2-1, with D possibly matching TRBD1 (5 bases). Sequenced here: CD8+ T cells sorted from blood, sampled at week 4, from a patient treated with tofacitinib. CDR3 amino acids: CSDHDRILNEQFF. In nucleotides, the CDR3 is TGCAGCGACCACGACAGAATTCTGAATGAGCAGTTCTTC.